These T cell receptor beta chains were read from a single sample in a study of blood T cell repertoires in COVID-19. TCRdb keeps only in-frame clones here, not all; method: immunoSEQ multiplex PCR. The table has about 81,000 clones, 90% to 95% seen once. Sequencing was done on a sample of peripheral blood. The receptors were gathered from a woman between 50 and 59 years old in a cohort sampled during active COVID-19. CDR3s include the opening cysteine and the closing phenylalanine or tryptophan. A D gene is named only where the DNA matches it firmly. Size is stated for part of the rows, as once, few or many counts, or as a class when the clone is expanded.

TRBJ2-3 | TRBD1 | - | TRBV4-1 | CASSQMAGTGATDTQYF | TGCGCCAGCAGCCAGATGGCAGGGACAGGGGCCACAGATACGCAGTATTTT
TRBJ2-1 | TRBD2 | - | TRBV4-2 | CASSQVRSAPSGGNEQFF | TGTGCCAGCAGCCAAGTGAGGTCCGCGCCTAGCGGGGGGAATGAGCAGTTCTTC
TRBJ1-6 | - | - | TRBV27 | CASSFGTSSYNSPLHF | TGTGCCAGCAGTTTTGGGACATCTTCCTATAATTCACCCCTCCACTTT
TRBJ1-3 | - | - | TRBV18 | CASSPLERGNTIYF | TGTGCCAGCTCCCCCCTAGAGCGTGGAAACACCATATATTTT
TRBJ1-3 | - | - | TRBV19 | CASRLAGNSGNTIYF | TGTGCCAGTAGGTTGGCCGGGAACTCTGGAAACACCATATATTTT
TRBJ2-1 | TRBD2 | - | TRBV11-2 | CASRTSSVYNEQFF | TGTGCCAGCAGGACTAGCTCCGTATACAATGAGCAGTTCTTC
TRBJ2-5 | - | - | TRBV18 | CASSPRSPQETQYF | TGTGCCAGCTCACCCAGGTCCCCCCAAGAGACCCAGTACTTC
TRBJ2-7 | - | - | TRBV11-2 | CASSLFLGGPYEQYF | TGTGCCAGCAGCTTATTTCTCGGAGGTCCCTACGAGCAGTACTTC
TRBJ2-2 | TRBD1 | - | TRBV4-1 | CASSRGQGNGGELFF | TGCGCCAGCAGCCGCGGACAGGGGAATGGCGGGGAGCTGTTTTTT
TRBJ1-3 | - | few | TRBV11-2 | CASSSFSGNTIYF | TGTGCCAGCAGTTCCTTCTCTGGAAACACCATATATTTT
TRBJ1-4 | TRBD1 | - | TRBV6-2/TRBV6-3 | CASSYPTGTNEKLFF | TGTGCCAGCAGTTACCCGACAGGGACTAATGAAAAACTGTTTTTT
TRBJ2-7 | - | few | TRBV5-6 | CASSSRGHYSYEQYF | TGTGCCAGCAGCTCGCGGGGGCACTACTCCTACGAGCAGTACTTC
TRBJ2-1 | TRBD2 | - | TRBV20-1 | CSASGGLAGASYNEQFF | TGCAGTGCTAGTGGGGGACTAGCGGGAGCATCTTACAATGAGCAGTTCTTC
TRBJ2-2 | TRBD2 | - | TRBV4-1 | CASSPASGGVTGELFF | TGCGCCAGCAGCCCTGCTAGCGGGGGGGTCACCGGGGAGCTGTTTTTT
TRBJ2-1 | TRBD2 | - | TRBV19 | CASSIGTSGVDEQFF | TGTGCCAGTAGTATAGGGACTAGCGGGGTCGATGAGCAGTTCTTC
TRBJ1-1 | - | - | TRBV5-1 | CASTLSTKPTEAFF | TGCGCCAGCACCCTGTCGACAAAGCCAACTGAAGCTTTCTTT
TRBJ2-3 | TRBD2 | - | TRBV15 | CATSNPSSGRLDTQYF | TGTGCCACCAGCAACCCCTCTAGCGGGAGATTAGATACGCAGTATTTT
TRBJ1-2 | - | - | TRBV10-3 | CATNPQQGTSTYGYTF | TGTGCCACCAACCCCCAGCAGGGTACGTCCACCTATGGCTACACCTTC
TRBJ1-5 | - | - | TRBV19 | CASSIAGSNQPQHF | TGTGCCAGTAGTATCGCGGGTAGCAATCAGCCCCAGCATTTT
TRBJ2-3 | - | - | TRBV19 | CASGRLGGTSTDTQYF | TGTGCCAGTGGACGATTGGGGGGAACTAGCACAGATACGCAGTATTTT
TRBJ1-5 | TRBD1 | - | TRBV11-2 | CASSLDPWTGRNQPQHF | TGTGCCAGCAGCTTAGACCCCTGGACAGGGCGCAATCAGCCCCAGCATTTT
TRBJ2-7 | - | - | TRBV6-5 | CASSYLYEQYF | TGTGCCAGCAGTTACCTATACGAGCAGTACTTC
TRBJ2-6 | - | - | TRBV5-1 | CASSLVESSGANVLTF | TGCGCCAGCAGCTTGGTGGAGAGCTCTGGGGCCAACGTCCTGACTTTC
TRBJ2-3 | TRBD2 | - | TRBV5-1 | CASSLPGLAGSTDTQYF | TGCGCCAGCAGCTTACCGGGACTAGCGGGGAGCACAGATACGCAGTATTTT
TRBJ1-2 | TRBD1 | - | TRBV5-6 | CASSVKPGQGALRGYTF | TGTGCCAGCAGCGTTAAACCGGGACAGGGGGCGTTGCGTGGCTACACCTTC
TRBJ2-7 | TRBD1 | - | TRBV28 | CASSGTDRASSYEQYF | TGTGCCAGCAGTGGAACCGACAGGGCTAGCTCCTACGAGCAGTACTTC
TRBJ1-3 | - | - | TRBV3-1/TRBV3-2 | CASSHAGSAEGTYSGNTIYF | TGTGCCAGCAGCCACGCAGGGTCAGCGGAAGGGACTTACTCTGGAAACACCATATATTTT